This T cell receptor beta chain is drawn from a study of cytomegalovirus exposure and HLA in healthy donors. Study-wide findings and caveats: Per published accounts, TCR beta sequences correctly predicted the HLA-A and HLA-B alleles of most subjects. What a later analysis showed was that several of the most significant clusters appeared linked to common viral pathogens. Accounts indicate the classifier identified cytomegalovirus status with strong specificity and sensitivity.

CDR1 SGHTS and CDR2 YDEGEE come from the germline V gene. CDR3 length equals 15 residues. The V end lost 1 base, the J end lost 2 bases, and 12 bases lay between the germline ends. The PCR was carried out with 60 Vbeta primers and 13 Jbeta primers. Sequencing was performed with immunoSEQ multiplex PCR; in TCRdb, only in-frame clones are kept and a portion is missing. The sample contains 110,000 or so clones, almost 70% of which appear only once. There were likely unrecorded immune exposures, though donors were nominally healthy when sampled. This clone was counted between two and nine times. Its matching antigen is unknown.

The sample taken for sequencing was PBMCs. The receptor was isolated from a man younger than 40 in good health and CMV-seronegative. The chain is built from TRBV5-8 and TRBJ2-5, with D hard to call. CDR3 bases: TGTGCCAGCAGCTTGCGAATTAGCTATCAAGAGACCCAGTACTTC. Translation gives CASSLRISYQETQYF.